This T cell receptor (beta chain) originates from a study of cytomegalovirus exposure and HLA in healthy donors. From germline, CDR1 is KGHSH and CDR2 LQKENI. V was shortened by 3 bases and J by 6 bases, with 15 bases between the two germline ends. The CDR3 has 14 residues. The PCR employed 60 Vbeta primers together with 13 Jbeta primers. Data came from immunoSEQ multiplex PCR; TCRdb stores just in-frame clones and leaves some out. The sample comprises roughly 100,000 clones, roughly three quarters of which are singletons, and about 5% rests with the top ten. This clonotype was obtained from a middle-aged woman in good health and CMV-seronegative. V and J are TRBV18 and TRBJ2-7; TRBD1 might be the D (5 bases). Sequences were obtained from PBMCs. CDR3 bases: TGTGCCAGCTCACCTTCGGCAGGGATAGGCGAGCAGTACTTC. It codes for CASSPSAGIGEQYF.